This TCR beta chain was profiled in a study of monozygotic twins with inflammatory bowel disease. The germline V gene encodes CDR1 MDHEN and CDR2 SYDVKM. The CDR3 totals 17 residues. Sampling involved one blood draw (roughly 2.5 ml) for every donor. Reanalyzing the 5' RACE reads, TCRdb keeps one entry per CDR3 protein, without DNA. This sample lists about 300,000 distinct CDR3 sequences; its ten largest clones have 5% to 6%. The clonotype comes from a human donor with ulcerative colitis or Crohn's disease, or a healthy co-twin of an affected twin (not recorded which). The chain couples TRBV28 to TRBJ1-5. The sequencing sample was made of blood. CDR3 protein: CASSLGPAGRVDQPQHF.